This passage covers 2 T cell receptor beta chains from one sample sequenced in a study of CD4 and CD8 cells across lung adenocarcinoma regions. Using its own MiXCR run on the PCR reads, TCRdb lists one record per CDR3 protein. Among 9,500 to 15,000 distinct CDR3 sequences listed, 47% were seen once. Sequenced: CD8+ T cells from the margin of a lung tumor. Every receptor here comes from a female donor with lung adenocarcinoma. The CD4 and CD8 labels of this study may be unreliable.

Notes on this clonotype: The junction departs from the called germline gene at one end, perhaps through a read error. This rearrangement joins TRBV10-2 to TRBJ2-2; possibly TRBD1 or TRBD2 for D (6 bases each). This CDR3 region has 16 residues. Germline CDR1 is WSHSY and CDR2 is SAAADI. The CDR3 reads CASSEGRGVVTGELYF. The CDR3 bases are TGCGCCAGCAGTGAAGGTAGGGGGGTCGTTACCGGGGAGCTGTATTTT.

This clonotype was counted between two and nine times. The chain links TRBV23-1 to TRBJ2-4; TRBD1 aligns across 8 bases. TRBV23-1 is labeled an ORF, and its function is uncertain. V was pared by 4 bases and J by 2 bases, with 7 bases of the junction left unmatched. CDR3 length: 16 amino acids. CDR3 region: CASSLTRQGSKNIQYF. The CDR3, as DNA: TGCGCCAGCAGTCTTACCAGACAGGGGTCCAAAAACATTCAGTACTTC.